Listed below are T cell receptor beta chains from one sample, sequenced in a study of blood T cell repertoires in COVID-19. This table comes from immunoSEQ multiplex PCR, and its TCRdb copy is limited to in-frame clones, with some not included. The sample has about 150,000 clones; around four fifths are singletons. Sequences were obtained from peripheral blood. The receptors were sampled from a woman aged 80 or over with COVID-19, enrolled during active disease. CDR3s leave out the opening cysteine and the closing phenylalanine or tryptophan.

V gene: TRBV18
J gene: TRBJ1-5
CDR3 protein: ASSPGQSNQPQH

V gene: TRBV19
J gene: TRBJ2-1
CDR3 protein: ASTGRAPGNEQF

V gene: TRBV28
J gene: TRBJ1-3
CDR3 protein: ASSFSLLSGNTIY

V gene: TRBV19
J gene: TRBJ1-1
CDR3 protein: ASSPSQGETEAF

V gene: TRBV2
J gene: TRBJ2-5
CDR3 protein: ASSTGQRKY

V gene: TRBV3-1/TRBV3-2
J gene: TRBJ2-1
CDR3 protein: ASSPSSGGGNNEQF

V gene: TRBV28
J gene: TRBJ2-1
CDR3 protein: ASSPFREQF

V gene: TRBV3-1/TRBV3-2
J gene: TRBJ2-3
CDR3 protein: ASSRGIPSGTDTQY

V gene: TRBV12-3/TRBV12-4
J gene: TRBJ2-1
CDR3 protein: ASSLTGQKF

V gene: TRBV19
J gene: TRBJ1-4
CDR3 protein: ASSTSGTVHEKLF

V gene: TRBV2
J gene: TRBJ2-7
CDR3 protein: ASSGGQGRYEQY

V gene: TRBV3-1/TRBV3-2
J gene: TRBJ2-2
CDR3 protein: ASRTGTTSTGELF

V gene: TRBV5-1
J gene: TRBJ2-2
CDR3 protein: ASSTDITGELF

V gene: TRBV6-5
J gene: TRBJ1-3
CDR3 protein: ASSRTGGNTIY

V gene: TRBV5-1
J gene: TRBJ1-1
CDR3 protein: ASMLTTQGYTEAF

V gene: TRBV4-1
J gene: TRBJ1-6
CDR3 protein: ASSPAIGNSPLH

V gene: TRBV19
J gene: TRBJ2-7
CDR3 protein: ASSIVGTAHEQY

V gene: TRBV2
J gene: TRBJ2-7
CDR3 protein: ASPHENTEGQVSEQY

V gene: TRBV12-3/TRBV12-4
J gene: TRBJ1-2
CDR3 protein: ASSFWAGDYT

V gene: TRBV6-5
J gene: TRBJ2-5
CDR3 protein: ASSRNRGRQETQY

V gene: TRBV5-1
J gene: TRBJ2-5
CDR3 protein: ASSPGTTTSETQY

V gene: TRBV6-2/TRBV6-3
J gene: TRBJ2-5
CDR3 protein: ASSLPTGGVQETQY

V gene: TRBV7-3
J gene: TRBJ2-3
CDR3 protein: ASSLDRDGRDTQY

V gene: TRBV6-5
J gene: TRBJ2-7
CDR3 protein: ASSSPGLAEQY

V gene: TRBV6-6
J gene: TRBJ2-2
CDR3 protein: ASTPQGPYTGELF

V gene: TRBV11-2
J gene: TRBJ2-5
CDR3 protein: ASSSLAGGGTQY

V gene: TRBV19
J gene: TRBJ1-5
CDR3 protein: ASSNAGGVYQPQH

V gene: TRBV3-1/TRBV3-2
J gene: TRBJ2-7
CDR3 protein: ASSRSTGDYEQY

V gene: TRBV5-8
J gene: TRBJ2-4
CDR3 protein: ASRPDRNIQY

V gene: TRBV9
J gene: TRBJ2-5
CDR3 protein: ASSVSRGTQY

V gene: TRBV5-4
J gene: TRBJ2-3
CDR3 protein: ASSTRSGGRDTQY

V gene: TRBV5-1
J gene: TRBJ1-1
CDR3 protein: ASKVVQGPPMNTEAF

V gene: TRBV7-6
J gene: TRBJ1-3
CDR3 protein: ASSGYSGTGRIGNTIY

V gene: TRBV28
J gene: TRBJ1-1
CDR3 protein: ASRGQGDTEAF

V gene: TRBV2
J gene: TRBJ1-1
CDR3 protein: ASRLSGAREAF

V gene: TRBV4-1
J gene: TRBJ2-5
CDR3 protein: ASSQRLAGQETQY

V gene: TRBV7-2
J gene: TRBJ1-1
CDR3 protein: ASSPDRVNTEAF

V gene: TRBV14
J gene: TRBJ1-1
CDR3 protein: ASSQEQGTAF

V gene: TRBV9
J gene: TRBJ2-3
CDR3 protein: ASSVRDTDTQY

V gene: TRBV5-5
J gene: TRBJ1-4
CDR3 protein: ASSLTGGEINEKLF

V gene: TRBV18
J gene: TRBJ1-5
CDR3 protein: ASSPGSQGAHQPQH

V gene: TRBV6-5
J gene: TRBJ1-2
CDR3 protein: ASRGPAQGRGYT

V gene: TRBV2
J gene: TRBJ1-2
CDR3 protein: ASSLLVRGPVYGYT

V gene: TRBV9
J gene: TRBJ2-1
CDR3 protein: ASSGLGGGYNEQF

V gene: TRBV6-1
J gene: TRBJ1-2
CDR3 protein: ASSEGTWPGYT

V gene: TRBV12-3/TRBV12-4
J gene: TRBJ2-6
CDR3 protein: ASSLTGANVLT

V gene: TRBV6-6
J gene: TRBJ2-5
CDR3 protein: ASSYGQGAGETQY

V gene: TRBV13
J gene: TRBJ1-2
CDR3 protein: ASSLRDRGRISGYT

V gene: TRBV6-1
J gene: TRBJ2-5
CDR3 protein: ASSELGGTWETQY

V gene: TRBV4-2
J gene: TRBJ2-1
CDR3 protein: ASSQDRGGGNNEQF

V gene: TRBV5-1
J gene: TRBJ2-7
CDR3 protein: ASASGTGIYEQY

V gene: TRBV5-8
J gene: TRBJ2-7
CDR3 protein: ASRAWSISYEQY

V gene: TRBV7-9
J gene: TRBJ1-2
CDR3 protein: ASSRAPGSYGYT